This entry lists 4 T cell receptor beta chains sequenced from one sample in a study of blood T cell repertoires in COVID-19. Sequenced by immunoSEQ multiplex PCR; TCRdb stores in-frame clones only, minus some. The sample yields roughly 150,000 clones, around 85% seen once. The sequenced sample was peripheral blood. The receptor source for this set is a woman in her 70s with acute or convalescent COVID-19.

The sample holds one count of this clone. The rearrangement joins TRBV6-5 to TRBJ2-7; tentatively, D is TRBD1 (6 bases). V lost 7 bases to trimming and J lost 0 bases, with 13 bases between them. Germline-derived CDR1 and CDR2 are MNHEY and SVGAGI. The length of the CDR3 is 14 residues. The CDR3 DNA reads as TGTGCCAGCACTTCCTGGGACATCTCCTACGAGCAGTACTTC. Its translation: CASTSWDISYEQYF.

The V gene is TRBV19, the J gene TRBJ1-5, with 10 bases lining up with TRBD1. The CDR3 consists of 15 residues. The V and J ends lost 6 bases and 5 bases, in that order; junction bases with no gene match: 7. Germline CDR1 and CDR2: LNHDA and SQIVND (reference sequence). The CDR3 region is CASSYGGTGDQPQHF. In DNA form, the CDR3 reads TGTGCCAGTAGCTATGGAGGGACAGGGGATCAGCCCCAGCATTTT.

The chain has TRBV15 and TRBJ1-5; TRBD1 is a possible D gene (5 bases). Germline loops: CDR1 LNHNV, CDR2 YYDKDF (reference sequence). V lost 5 bases to trimming and J lost 4 bases, with 12 bases between them. The CDR3 spans 14 residues. The CDR3, as DNA: TGTGCCACCAGCGGCTTAGGGGCTAATCAGCCCCAGCATTTT. Protein: CATSGLGANQPQHF.

The V gene is TRBV5-8, the J gene TRBJ1-4, with TRBD1 matching over 8 bases. This CDR3 is built from 16 residues. Germline values: CDR1 SGHTS, CDR2 YDEGEE. V lost 1 base to trimming and J lost 0 bases; unmatched junction nucleotides: 2. In nucleotides, the CDR3 is TGTGCCAGCAGCTTGAGGACAGGGTCAACTAATGAAAAACTGTTTTTT. Protein: CASSLRTGSTNEKLFF.